This entry lists 16 T cell receptor beta chains sequenced from one sample in a study of CD8 T cells in Susac syndrome. Roughly 0.45 to 1 ug RNA was reverse transcribed with random hexamers. TCRdb re-called the immunoSEQ multiplex PCR reads through MiXCR, storing one row per CDR3 protein. The sample comprises hundreds of thousands of distinct CDR3 sequences, 93% of which are singletons, and about 0.071% rests with the top ten. Specimen: CD4+ T cells from PBMCs. These receptors all come from a human donor with multiple sclerosis.

The chain links TRBV7-8 to TRBJ2-1; 7 bases are a match to TRBD1. Trimming at V came to 2 bases and at J to 6 bases, leaving 7 bases not matched to a gene. Germline V gives CDR1 SGHVS, CDR2 FQNEAQ. The CDR3 length is 15 residues. CDR3 amino acids: CASSLFTGVGNEQFF. CDR3 bases: TGTGCCAGCAGCTTATTTACAGGGGTTGGCAATGAGCAGTTCTTC.

V gene TRBV20-1 combines with J gene TRBJ2-1; TRBD2 aligns across 8 bases. The J segment lost 1 base and the V segment lost 5 bases, leaving 4 bases of the junction unmatched. Germline CDR1 and CDR2: DFQATT and SNEGSKA (reference sequence). This CDR3 region has 14 residues. CDR3 nucleotide sequence: TGCAGTGCTCTAACTAGCGGTTCCTACAATGAGCAGTTCTTC. This codes for CSALTSGSYNEQFF.

J is TRBJ1-2 and V is TRBV5-1; tentatively, D is TRBD1 (6 bases). Germline CDR1 is SGHRS and CDR2 is YFSETQ. V lost 5 bases and J 6 bases, leaving 11 bases between the germline ends. This CDR3 comprises 12 residues. CDR3 DNA sequence: TGCGCCAGCAGAATGGACAGCGATGGCTACACCTTC. It is translated as CASRMDSDGYTF. Full variable domain (outside the CDR3, taken from reference TRBV5-1 and TRBJ1-2): KAGVTQTPRYLIKTRGQQVTLSCSPISGHRSVSWYQQTPGQGLQFLFEYFSETQRNKGNFPGRFSGRQFSNSRSEMNVSTLELGDSALYLCASRMDSDGYTFGSGTRLTVV.

The chain is built from TRBV18 and TRBJ1-1; no reliable D call. V was shortened by 2 bases and J by 4 bases, with 8 bases between the two germline ends. This CDR3 comprises 13 residues. The V gene's germline CDR1 is KGHSH and CDR2 LQKENI. As DNA, the CDR3 is TGTGCCAGCTCACCAGAGTCGGGCACTGAAGCTTTCTTT. The encoded protein is CASSPESGTEAFF.

The rearrangement joins TRBV20-1 to TRBJ2-1; D call uncertain. Trimming removed 3 bases from V and 4 bases from J, with 13 bases in between. This CDR3 region has 14 residues. Germline CDR1 and CDR2: DFQATT and SNEGSKA (reference sequence). CDR3 sequence (DNA): TGCAGTGCTAGCCGGCTAATGGGTTACAATGAGCAGTTCTTC. Encoded protein: CSASRLMGYNEQFF.

J is TRBJ2-7 and V is TRBV12-3 or TRBV12-4, with 10 positions matching TRBD2. The CDR3 sequence is 15 residues long. Unmatched junction bases numbered 4, after V lost 4 bases and J lost 1 base. CDR3: CASSSLAGASYEQYF. The CDR3 nucleotides are TGTGCCAGCAGTTCCCTAGCGGGAGCATCCTACGAGCAGTACTTC.

The gene calls are TRBV7-9 and TRBJ1-6; D uncertain. Germline V gene sequence: CDR1 SEHNR, CDR2 FQNEAQ (reference sequence). The CDR3 spans 14 residues. Trimming pared 5 bases from V and 5 bases from J, leaving 10 bases between. CDR3 nucleotides: TGTGCCAGCAGCCACGGACGGGATAATTCACCCCTCCACTTT. This encodes CASSHGRDNSPLHF.

The gene calls are TRBV6-1 and TRBJ2-1, with D perhaps being TRBD1 or TRBD2 (5 bases each). The CDR3 is 16 residues long. Trimming took 10 bases from V and 3 from J, leaving 22 bases between them. CDR1 and CDR2 from the germline V gene are MNHNS and SASEGT. This CDR3 is CAIHRFTLADYNEQFF. The CDR3 DNA reads as TGTGCCATTCACAGGTTCACTCTAGCCGACTACAATGAGCAGTTCTTC.

The rearrangement links TRBV3-1 to TRBJ2-3; 7 bases fit TRBD2. This CDR3 has 13 amino acids. The J segment lost 4 bases and the V segment lost 5 bases, leaving 3 bases of the junction unmatched. Germline CDR1 and CDR2: LGHDT and YNNKEL (reference sequence). Here the CDR3 reads CASSGSGADTQYF. For the CDR3, the DNA is TGTGCCAGCAGCGGGAGCGGGGCAGATACGCAGTATTTT.

J is TRBJ1-1 and V is TRBV7-8; D not certain. Germline assignment: CDR1 SGHVS and CDR2 FQNEAQ. The CDR3 covers 14 residues. Trimming removed 5 bases from V and 4 bases from J, with 14 bases in between. The CDR3 DNA is TGTGCCAGCAGCCCGGGGTTTTTGAGCACTGAAGCTTTCTTT. This codes for CASSPGFLSTEAFF.

The genes are TRBV27 and TRBJ2-7; the D gene could be TRBD1 or TRBD2 (5 bases each). V was shortened by 2 bases and J by 5 bases, with 13 bases between the two germline ends. The CDR3 covers 14 residues. Germline assignment: CDR1 MNHEY and CDR2 SMNVEV (reference sequence). CDR3 residues: CASSLRDDTHEQYF. CDR3 nucleotides: TGTGCCAGCAGTTTACGGGACGACACCCACGAGCAGTACTTC.

The chain carries TRBV2 and TRBJ1-2; the D gene is possibly TRBD1 (6 bases). Between the trimmed V and J ends, which lost 6 bases and 8 bases, there was a span of 16 bases. This CDR3 has 13 residues. CDR1 and CDR2 from the germline V gene are SNHLY and FYNNEI. The chain's CDR3 is CASRYDRSEGYTF. CDR3 bases: TGTGCCAGCAGATATGACAGGTCTGAGGGCTACACCTTC.

V usage is TRBV12-3 or TRBV12-4 and J usage is TRBJ1-5; D remains unclear. The CDR3 covers 16 residues. V lost 6 bases to trimming and J lost 6 bases, with 21 bases between them. The chain's CDR3 is CASSLTGLNRFQPQHF. The CDR3 DNA sequence: TGTGCCAGCAGCTTGACCGGATTAAATCGATTTCAGCCCCAGCATTTT.

V is TRBV3-1 and J is TRBJ2-3, with no clear D. The CDR3 contains 14 residues. The germline V gene has CDR1 LGHDT and CDR2 YNNKEL (reference sequence). V lost 3 bases, J lost 4 bases, and 11 bases lay in between. The CDR3 sequence: CASSHTAGADTQYF. The CDR3 bases are TGTGCCAGCAGCCATACCGCCGGAGCAGATACGCAGTATTTT.

The chain recombines TRBV4-1 with TRBJ1-1; D gene ambiguous. The CDR3 consists of 18 residues. Germline-derived CDR1 and CDR2 are MGHRA and YSYEKL. V lost 1 base to trimming and J lost 4 bases, with 22 bases between them. Here the CDR3 reads CASSQAQRATTRGTEAFF. The CDR3 DNA reads as TGCGCCAGCAGCCAAGCTCAAAGGGCGACAACCCGGGGCACTGAAGCTTTCTTT.

This chain joins TRBV20-1 and TRBJ2-5, with 8 bases that match TRBD2. The CDR3 totals 15 residues. V shed 6 bases and J 1 base; nucleotides not matched to a gene: 10. The germline V gene encodes CDR1 DFQATT and CDR2 SNEGSKA (reference sequence). The CDR3 DNA sequence: TGCAGTGCCACAACGAGCGGGGGATCCCAAGAGACCCAGTACTTC. Translated, it gives CSATTSGGSQETQYF.